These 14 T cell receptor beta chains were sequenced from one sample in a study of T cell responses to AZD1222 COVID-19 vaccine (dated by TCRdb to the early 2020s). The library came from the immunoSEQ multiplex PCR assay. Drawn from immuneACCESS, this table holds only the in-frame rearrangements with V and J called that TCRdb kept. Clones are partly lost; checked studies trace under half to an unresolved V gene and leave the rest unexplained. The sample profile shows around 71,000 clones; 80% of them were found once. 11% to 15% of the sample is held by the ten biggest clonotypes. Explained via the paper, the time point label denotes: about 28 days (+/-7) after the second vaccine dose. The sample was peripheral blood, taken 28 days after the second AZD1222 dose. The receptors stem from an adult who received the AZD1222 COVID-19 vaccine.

CDR3 amino acids: CAISESSHSFFRVVYEQYF. DNA of the CDR3: TGTGCCATCAGTGAGTCGAGCCATTCCTTTTTCAGGGTCGTCTACGAGCAGTACTTC. V usage is TRBV10-3 and J usage is TRBJ2-7; the D gene is possibly TRBD1 (5 bases). The CDR3 consists of 19 residues. Trimming shortened V by 0 bases and J by 3 bases, and 24 bases separated the two germline ends. Looked up from germline, CDR1 is ENHRY and CDR2 is SYGVKD.

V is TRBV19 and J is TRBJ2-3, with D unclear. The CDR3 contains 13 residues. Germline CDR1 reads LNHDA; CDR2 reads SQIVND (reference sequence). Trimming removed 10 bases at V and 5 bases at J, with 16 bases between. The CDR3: CATSLSWGDTQYF. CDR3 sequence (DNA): TGTGCCACCAGTCTGTCTTGGGGAGATACGCAGTATTTT.

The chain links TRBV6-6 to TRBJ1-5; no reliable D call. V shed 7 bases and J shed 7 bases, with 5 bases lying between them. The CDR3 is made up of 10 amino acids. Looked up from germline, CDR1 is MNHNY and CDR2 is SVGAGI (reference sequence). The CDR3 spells CASNMQPQHF. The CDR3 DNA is TGTGCCAGCAATATGCAGCCCCAGCATTTT.

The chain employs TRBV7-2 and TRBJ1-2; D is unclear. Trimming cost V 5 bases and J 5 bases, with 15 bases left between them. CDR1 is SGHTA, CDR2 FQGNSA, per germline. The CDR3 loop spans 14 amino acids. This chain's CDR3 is CASSQTPEAYGYTF. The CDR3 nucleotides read TGTGCCAGCAGCCAAACACCCGAGGCTTATGGCTACACCTTC. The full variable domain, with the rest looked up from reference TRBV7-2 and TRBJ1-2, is GAGVSQSPSNKVTEKGKDVELRCDPISGHTALYWYRQSLGQGLEFLIYFQGNSAPDKSGLPSDRFSAERTGGSVSTLTIQRTQQEDSAVYLCASSQTPEAYGYTFGSGTRLTVV.

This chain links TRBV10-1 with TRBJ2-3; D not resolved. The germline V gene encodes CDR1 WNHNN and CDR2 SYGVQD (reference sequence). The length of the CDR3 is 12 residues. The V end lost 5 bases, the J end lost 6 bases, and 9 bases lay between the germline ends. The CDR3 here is CASSLGMDTQYF. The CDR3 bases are TGCGCCAGCAGTCTAGGAATGGATACGCAGTATTTT.

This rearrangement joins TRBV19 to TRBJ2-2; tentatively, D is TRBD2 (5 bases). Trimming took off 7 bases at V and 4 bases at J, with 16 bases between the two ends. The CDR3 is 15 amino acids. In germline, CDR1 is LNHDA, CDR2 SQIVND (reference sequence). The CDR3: CASNVRDVGTGELFF. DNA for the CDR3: TGTGCCAGTAATGTCCGGGATGTCGGCACCGGGGAGCTGTTTTTT.

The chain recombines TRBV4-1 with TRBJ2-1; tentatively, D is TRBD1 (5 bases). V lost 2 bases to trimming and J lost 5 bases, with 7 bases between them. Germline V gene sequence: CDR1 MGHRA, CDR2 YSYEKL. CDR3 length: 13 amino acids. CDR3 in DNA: TGCGCCAGCAGCCAAAGGGGTAACAATGAGCAGTTCTTC. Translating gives CASSQRGNNEQFF.

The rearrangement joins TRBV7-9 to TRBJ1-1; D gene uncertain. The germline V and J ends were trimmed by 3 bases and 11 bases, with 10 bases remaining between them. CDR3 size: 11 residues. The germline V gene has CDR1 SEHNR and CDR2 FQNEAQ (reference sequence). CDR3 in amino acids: CASSFSSTAFF. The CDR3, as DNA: TGTGCCAGCAGCTTTAGTAGTACGGCTTTCTTT.

The CDR3 sequence: CASSGQGGNSPLHF. In DNA form, the CDR3 reads TGTGCCAGCAGCGGACAGGGAGGTAATTCACCCCTCCACTTT. The chain employs TRBV9 and TRBJ1-6, with TRBD1 identical over 7 bases. Germline CDR1 SGDLS, CDR2 YYNGEE. The CDR3 is made up of 14 amino acids. With V trimmed by 3 bases and J by 6 bases, 3 bases remained unmatched.

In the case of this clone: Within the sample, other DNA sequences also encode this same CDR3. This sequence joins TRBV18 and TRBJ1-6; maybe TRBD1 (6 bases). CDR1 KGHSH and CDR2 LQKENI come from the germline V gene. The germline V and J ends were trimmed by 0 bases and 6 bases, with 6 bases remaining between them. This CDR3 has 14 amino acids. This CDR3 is CASSPPGGNSPLHF. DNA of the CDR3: TGTGCCAGCTCACCACCAGGGGGTAATTCACCCCTCCACTTT.

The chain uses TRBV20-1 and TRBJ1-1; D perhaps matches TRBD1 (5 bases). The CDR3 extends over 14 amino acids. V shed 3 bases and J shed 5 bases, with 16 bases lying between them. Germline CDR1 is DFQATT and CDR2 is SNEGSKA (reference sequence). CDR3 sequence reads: CSASPFRVGTEAFF. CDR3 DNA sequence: TGCAGTGCTAGTCCGTTCAGGGTGGGAACTGAAGCTTTCTTT.

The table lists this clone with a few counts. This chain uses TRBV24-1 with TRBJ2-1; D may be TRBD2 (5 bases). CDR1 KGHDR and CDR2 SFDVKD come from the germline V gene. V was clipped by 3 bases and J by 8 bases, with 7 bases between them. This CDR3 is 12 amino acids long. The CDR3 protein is CATSDLADEQFF. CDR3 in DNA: TGTGCCACCAGTGATCTAGCCGATGAGCAGTTCTTC.

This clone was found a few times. The CDR3 nucleotides are TGTGCCAGCAGACAGTCGTTTCTTTTGGACACTGAAGCTTTCTTT. Amino acid sequence: CASRQSFLLDTEAFF. The V and J genes are TRBV6-4 and TRBJ1-1; no definite D call. This CDR3 contains 15 residues. The germline gives CDR1 MRHNA, CDR2 SNTAGT. V was pared by 6 bases and J by 3 bases, with 17 bases between.

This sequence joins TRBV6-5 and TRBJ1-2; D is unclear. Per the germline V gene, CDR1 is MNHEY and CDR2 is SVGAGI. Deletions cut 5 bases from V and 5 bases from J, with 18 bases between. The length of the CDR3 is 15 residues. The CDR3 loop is CASSIDGVHPYGYTF. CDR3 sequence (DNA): TGTGCCAGCAGTATCGACGGAGTTCACCCATATGGCTACACCTTC.